This TCR beta chain was sequenced in a study of blood T cell repertoires in COVID-19. Study background: COVID-19 samples from acute and convalescent phases originated in the United States, Italy and Spain.

Measured with immunoSEQ multiplex PCR; TCRdb has only the in-frame clones, and not every one. This sample has about 280,000 clones; 85% to 90% occur once, and the top ten carry over 4%. The length of the CDR3 is 16 residues. Germline-derived CDR1 and CDR2 are SGHRS and YFSETQ. The germline V and J ends were trimmed by 0 bases and 0 bases, with 7 bases remaining between them. Living in about two dozen US areas, the participants were between about 18 and 95 years of age. V usage is TRBV5-1 and J usage is TRBJ1-6, with D hard to call. Sample: PBMCs or T cells enriched from blood (not recorded which). The receptor comes from a woman aged 25 to 39 with acute COVID-19. This chain's CDR3 is CASSLDQDSYNSPLHF. The CDR3 nucleotides read TGCGCCAGCAGCTTGGACCAGGACTCCTATAATTCACCCCTCCACTTT.